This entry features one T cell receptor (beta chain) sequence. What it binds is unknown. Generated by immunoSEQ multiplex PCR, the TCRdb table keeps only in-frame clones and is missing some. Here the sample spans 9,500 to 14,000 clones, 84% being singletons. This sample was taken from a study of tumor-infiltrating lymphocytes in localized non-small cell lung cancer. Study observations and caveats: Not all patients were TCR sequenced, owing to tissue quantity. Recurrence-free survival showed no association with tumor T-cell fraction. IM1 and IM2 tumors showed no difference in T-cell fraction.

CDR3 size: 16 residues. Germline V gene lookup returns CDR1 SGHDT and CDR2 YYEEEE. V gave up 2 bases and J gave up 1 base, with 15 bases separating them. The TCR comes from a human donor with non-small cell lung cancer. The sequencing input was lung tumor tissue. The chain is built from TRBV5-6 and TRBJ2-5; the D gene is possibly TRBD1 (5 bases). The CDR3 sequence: CASSFLQVGAQETQYF. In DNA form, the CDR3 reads TGTGCCAGCAGCTTCTTACAGGTTGGGGCCCAAGAGACCCAGTACTTC. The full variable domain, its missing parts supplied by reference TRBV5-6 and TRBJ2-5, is DAGVTQSPTHLIKTRGQQVTLRCSPKSGHDTVSWYQQALGQGPQFIFQYYEEEERQRGNFPDRFSGHQFPNYSSELNVNALLLGDSALYLCASSFLQVGAQETQYFGPGTRLLVL.